This T cell receptor beta chain was captured by sequencing in a study of memory B cells and T cells in multiple sclerosis. Broader study findings: Clone-set sizes differed between compartments, so shared clonotype counts needed normalization.

This table comes from immunoSEQ multiplex PCR, and its TCRdb copy is limited to in-frame clones, with some not included. The profile shows approximately 32,000 clones, roughly 88% of them singletons. Stimulus-free culture yielded autoproliferating CFSE-dim and non-proliferating CFSE-high T cells, each sequenced separately. 5x10^7 CFSE-labeled PBMCs were cultured 6 to 7 days unstimulated, then replicate wells were pooled. Without exogenous stimuli, approximately 0.48 uM CFSE-labeled PBMCs were cultured serum-free. The CDR3 is made up of 13 amino acids. The ends were cut back, 2 bases at V and 3 bases at J, with 7 bases in the middle. The germline V gene has CDR1 MNHEY and CDR2 SVGAGI. A word on this clone: The antigen remains undetermined.

The rearrangement joins TRBV6-5 to TRBJ2-5; maybe TRBD2 (6 bases). Material: PBMCs from blood kept in culture. This TCR was recovered from a human donor with multiple sclerosis. Here the CDR3 DNA reads TGTGCCAGCAGTTACAGGGAGGAAGAGACCCAGTACTTC. This codes for CASSYREEETQYF.